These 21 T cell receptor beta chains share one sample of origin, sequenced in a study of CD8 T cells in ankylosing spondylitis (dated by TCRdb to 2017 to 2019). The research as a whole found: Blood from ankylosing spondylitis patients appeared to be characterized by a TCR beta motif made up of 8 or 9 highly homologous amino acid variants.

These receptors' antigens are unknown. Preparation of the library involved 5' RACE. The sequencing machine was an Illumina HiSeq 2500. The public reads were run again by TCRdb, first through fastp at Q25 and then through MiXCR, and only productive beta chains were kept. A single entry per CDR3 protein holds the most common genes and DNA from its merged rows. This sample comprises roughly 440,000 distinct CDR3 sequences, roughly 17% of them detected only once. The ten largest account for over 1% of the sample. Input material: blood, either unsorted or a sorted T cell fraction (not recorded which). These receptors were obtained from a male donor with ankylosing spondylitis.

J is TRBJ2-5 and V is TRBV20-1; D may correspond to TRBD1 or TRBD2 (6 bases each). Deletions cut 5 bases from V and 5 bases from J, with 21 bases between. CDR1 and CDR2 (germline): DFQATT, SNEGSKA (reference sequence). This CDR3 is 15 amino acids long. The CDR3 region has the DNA TGCAGTGCTCCAATTAATTGGGGGGCCCGTGAGACCCAGTACTTC. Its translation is CSAPINWGARETQYF.

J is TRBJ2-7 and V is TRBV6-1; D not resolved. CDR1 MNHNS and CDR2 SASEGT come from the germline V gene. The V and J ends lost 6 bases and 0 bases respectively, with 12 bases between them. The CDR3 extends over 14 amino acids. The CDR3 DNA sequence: TGTGCCAGCAGCGCAGACCCACGCTCCTACGAGCAGTACTTC. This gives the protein CASSADPRSYEQYF.

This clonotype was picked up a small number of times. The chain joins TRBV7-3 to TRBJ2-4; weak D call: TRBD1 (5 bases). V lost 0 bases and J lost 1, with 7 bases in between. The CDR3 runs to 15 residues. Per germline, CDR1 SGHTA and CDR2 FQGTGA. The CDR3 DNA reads TGTGCCAGCAGCTTAACTTCAGGGGCCAAAAACATTCAGTACTTC. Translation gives CASSLTSGAKNIQYF.

The CDR3 here is CASSLAAGADTQYF. In DNA form, the CDR3 reads TGTGCCAGCAGCTTAGCGGCGGGAGCAGATACGCAGTATTTT. J is TRBJ2-3 and V is TRBV11-2, with 7 bases identical to TRBD2. This CDR3 is 14 amino acids long. V lost 1 base and J lost 4; bases outside the gene matches: 2. The V gene's germline CDR1 is SGHAT and CDR2 FQNNGV.

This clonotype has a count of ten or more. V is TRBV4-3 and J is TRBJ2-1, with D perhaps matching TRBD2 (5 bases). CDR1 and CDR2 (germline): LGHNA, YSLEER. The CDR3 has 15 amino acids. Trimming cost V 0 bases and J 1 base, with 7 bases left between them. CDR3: CASSQDSVSYNEQFF. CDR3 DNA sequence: TGCGCCAGCAGCCAAGATAGCGTTTCCTACAATGAGCAGTTCTTC.

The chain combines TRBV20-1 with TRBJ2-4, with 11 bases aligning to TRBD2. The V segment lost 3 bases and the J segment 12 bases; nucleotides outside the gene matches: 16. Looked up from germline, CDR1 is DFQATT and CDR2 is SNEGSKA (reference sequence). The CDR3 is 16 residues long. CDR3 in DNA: TGCAGTGCTAGCGGCAATAGCGGGAGGGGAGTTGGCAGTCAGTACTTC. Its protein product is CSASGNSGRGVGSQYF.

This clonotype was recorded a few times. CDR3 protein: CASSRGTSGSFTDTQYF. The DNA of the CDR3 is TGTGCCAGCAGCAGGGGGACTAGCGGGAGTTTTACAGATACGCAGTATTTT. The rearrangement joins TRBV7-2 to TRBJ2-3; 14 positions agree with TRBD2. The CDR3 has 17 residues. The junction had 7 bases not matched to a gene; V was cut back by 5 bases and J by 3 bases. The V gene's germline CDR1 is SGHTA and CDR2 FQGNSA.

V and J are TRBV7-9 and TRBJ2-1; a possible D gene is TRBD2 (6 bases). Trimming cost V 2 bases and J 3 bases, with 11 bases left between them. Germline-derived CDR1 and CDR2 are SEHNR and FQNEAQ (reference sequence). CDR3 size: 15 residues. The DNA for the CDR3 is TGTGCCAGCAGCTTAACCCTGGGACTCTACAATGAGCAGTTCTTC. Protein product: CASSLTLGLYNEQFF.

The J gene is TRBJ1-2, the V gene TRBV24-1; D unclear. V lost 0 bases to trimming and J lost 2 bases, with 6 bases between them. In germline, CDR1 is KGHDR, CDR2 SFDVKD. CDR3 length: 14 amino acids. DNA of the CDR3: TGTGCCACCAGTGATTTGTCCAGGAACTATGGCTACACCTTC. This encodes CATSDLSRNYGYTF.

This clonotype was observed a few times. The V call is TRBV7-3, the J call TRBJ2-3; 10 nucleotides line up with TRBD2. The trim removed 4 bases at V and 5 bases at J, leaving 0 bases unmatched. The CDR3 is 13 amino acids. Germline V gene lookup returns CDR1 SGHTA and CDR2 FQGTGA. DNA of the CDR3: TGTGCCAGCAGCTCTAGCGGGGGAGATACGCAGTATTTT. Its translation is CASSSSGGDTQYF.

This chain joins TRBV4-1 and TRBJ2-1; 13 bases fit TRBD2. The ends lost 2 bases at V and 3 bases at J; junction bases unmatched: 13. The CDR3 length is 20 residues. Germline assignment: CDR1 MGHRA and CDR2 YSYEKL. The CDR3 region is CASSQTPRTSGSLYYNEQFF. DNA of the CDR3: TGCGCCAGCAGCCAAACTCCCCGGACTAGCGGGAGTCTCTACTACAATGAGCAGTTCTTC.

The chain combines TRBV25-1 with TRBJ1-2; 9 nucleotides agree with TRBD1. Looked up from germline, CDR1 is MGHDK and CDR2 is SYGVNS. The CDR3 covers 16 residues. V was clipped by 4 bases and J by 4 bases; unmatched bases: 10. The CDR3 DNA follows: TGTGCCAGCAGTGCCTCAGGGACAGGGATGGGCTATGGCTACACCTTC. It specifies CASSASGTGMGYGYTF.

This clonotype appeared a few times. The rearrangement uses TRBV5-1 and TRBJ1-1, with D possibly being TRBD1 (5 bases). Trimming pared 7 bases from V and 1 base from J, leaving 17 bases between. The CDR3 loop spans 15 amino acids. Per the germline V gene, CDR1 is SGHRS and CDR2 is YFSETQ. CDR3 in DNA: TGCGCCAGCGGGCTGGGGGGATCGGGGAACACTGAAGCTTTCTTT. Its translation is CASGLGGSGNTEAFF.

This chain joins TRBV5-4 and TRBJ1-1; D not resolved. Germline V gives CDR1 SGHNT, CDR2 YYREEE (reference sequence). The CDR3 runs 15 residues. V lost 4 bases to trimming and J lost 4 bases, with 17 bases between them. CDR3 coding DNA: TGTGCCAGCAGCGGGTACAGTGGGTTGGGCACTGAAGCTTTCTTT. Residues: CASSGYSGLGTEAFF.

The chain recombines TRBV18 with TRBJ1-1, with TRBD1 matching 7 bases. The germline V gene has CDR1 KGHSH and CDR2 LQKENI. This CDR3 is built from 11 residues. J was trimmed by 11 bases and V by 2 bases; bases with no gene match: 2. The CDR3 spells CASSPKDRAFF. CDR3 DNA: TGTGCCAGCTCACCAAAGGACAGGGCTTTCTTT.

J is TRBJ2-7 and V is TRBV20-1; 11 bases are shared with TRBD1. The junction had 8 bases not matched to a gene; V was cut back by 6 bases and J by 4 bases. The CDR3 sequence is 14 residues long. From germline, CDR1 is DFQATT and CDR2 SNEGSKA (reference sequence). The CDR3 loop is CSALGTGGIYEQYF. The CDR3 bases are TGCAGTGCATTAGGGACAGGGGGTATATACGAGCAGTACTTC.

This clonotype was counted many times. CDR3 bases: TGTGCCAGCACGGACAGGGGTATGTCTGAGCAGTTCTTC. Its protein is CASTDRGMSEQFF. This chain joins TRBV12-3 or TRBV12-4 and TRBJ2-1; 9 nucleotides match TRBD1. The CDR3 consists of 13 residues. The ends lost 7 bases at V and 9 bases at J; junction bases unmatched: 7.

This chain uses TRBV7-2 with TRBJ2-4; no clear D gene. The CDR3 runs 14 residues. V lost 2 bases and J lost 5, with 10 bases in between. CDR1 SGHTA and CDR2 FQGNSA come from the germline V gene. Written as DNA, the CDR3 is TGTGCCAGCAGCTTAAGGGTGTACGAAAACATTCAGTACTTC. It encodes CASSLRVYENIQYF.

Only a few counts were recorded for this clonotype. The CDR3 sequence is CASSSRTGVVHRNTEAFF. As DNA, the CDR3 is TGCGCCAGCAGCTCACGGACAGGGGTAGTTCACCGGAACACTGAAGCTTTCTTT. V usage is TRBV5-1 and J usage is TRBJ1-1, with 9 positions matching TRBD1. V lost 3 bases and J lost 1; bases outside the gene matches: 13. This CDR3 is built from 18 residues. Per germline, CDR1 SGHRS and CDR2 YFSETQ.

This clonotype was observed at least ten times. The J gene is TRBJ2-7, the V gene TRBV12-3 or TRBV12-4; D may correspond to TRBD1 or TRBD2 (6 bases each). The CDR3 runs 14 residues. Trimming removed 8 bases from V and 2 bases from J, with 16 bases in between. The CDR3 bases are TGTGCCAGCGGGTTAGGGGGGAACGCCTACGAGCAGTACTTC. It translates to CASGLGGNAYEQYF.

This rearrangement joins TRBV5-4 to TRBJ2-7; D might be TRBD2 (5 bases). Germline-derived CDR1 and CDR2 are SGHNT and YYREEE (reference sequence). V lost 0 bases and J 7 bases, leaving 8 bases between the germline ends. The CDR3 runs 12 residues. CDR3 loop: CASSLELAEQYF. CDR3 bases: TGTGCCAGCAGCTTGGAGCTAGCAGAGCAGTACTTC. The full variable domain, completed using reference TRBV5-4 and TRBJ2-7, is ETGVTQSPTHLIKTRGQQVTLRCSSQSGHNTVSWYQQALGQGPQFIFQYYREEENGRGNFPPRFSGLQFPNYSSELNVNALELDDSALYLCASSLELAEQYFGPGTRLTVT.